This entry lists 30 T cell receptor beta chains sequenced from one sample in a study of blood T cell repertoires in COVID-19. Sequencing used immunoSEQ multiplex PCR; TCRdb keeps in-frame clones, though not all of them. In the table there are about 130,000 clones, approximately 80% of which are singletons. The sequencing sample was made of peripheral blood. These receptors all stem from a man in his 60s who had recovered from COVID-19.

Points on this clone: A read error may produce the germline difference seen at one junction end. V and J are TRBV7-2 and TRBJ2-7, with TRBD2 identical over 8 bases. This CDR3 is built from 15 residues. Per germline, CDR1 SGHTA and CDR2 FQGNSA. Written as DNA, the CDR3 is TGTGCCAGCAGTTTAGGGCCTAGCGGGCTCTACGAGCAGTACTTC. Amino acid sequence: CASSLGPSGLYEQYF.

The V call is TRBV5-1, the J call TRBJ1-6; the D gene is possibly TRBD1 (6 bases). CDR3 length: 15 amino acids. The ends were cut back, 2 bases at V and 8 bases at J, with 14 bases in the middle. The V gene's germline CDR1 is SGHRS and CDR2 YFSETQ. The CDR3 spells CASSLAGQGYSPLHF. In nucleotides, the CDR3 is TGCGCCAGCAGCTTAGCTGGGCAGGGGTATTCACCCCTCCACTTT.

The genes are TRBV28 and TRBJ2-7, with TRBD2 matching 12 bases. Germline trimming cut 4 bases from V and 2 bases from J; bases unmatched to any gene: 3. The CDR3 contains 15 residues. Germline V gene sequence: CDR1 MDHEN, CDR2 SYDVKM. In DNA form, the CDR3 reads TGTGCCAGCAGTTCCGGACTAGCGGGGACCTACGAGCAGTACTTC. It is translated as CASSSGLAGTYEQYF. Based on the CDR3 plus reference TRBV28 and TRBJ2-7, the full variable domain is DVKVTQSSRYLVKRTGEKVFLECVQDMDHENMFWYRQDPGLGLRLIYFSYDVKMKEKGDIPEGYSVSREKKERFSLILESASTNQTSMYLCASSSGLAGTYEQYFGPGTRLTVT.

This chain connects TRBV5-4 to TRBJ1-3; D is uncertain. This CDR3 is built from 15 residues. CDR1 and CDR2 (germline): SGHNT, YYREEE (reference sequence). V was trimmed by 3 bases and J by 0 bases, leaving 10 bases between them. The CDR3 spells CASSSGSPSGNTIYF. CDR3 nucleotide sequence: TGTGCCAGCAGCTCTGGCTCCCCCTCTGGAAACACCATATATTTT.

V and J are TRBV2 and TRBJ1-4; a possible D gene is TRBD1 (6 bases). The CDR3 has 15 amino acids. Germline V CDR1 and CDR2: SNHLY, FYNNEI. The V gene lost 4 bases and the J gene lost 0 bases, with 9 bases spanning the gap. CDR3 nucleotides: TGTGCCAGCAGTGTCAGGGGAACAACTAATGAAAAACTGTTTTTT. It codes for CASSVRGTTNEKLFF.

This clone came up a few times. The rearrangement links TRBV5-1 to TRBJ2-5, with D maybe TRBD2 (6 bases). V was cut by 0 bases and J by 4 bases, with 10 bases left in between. The CDR3 extends over 14 amino acids. Germline-derived CDR1 and CDR2 are SGHRS and YFSETQ. CDR3 region: CASSLAGGVETQYF. CDR3 bases: TGCGCCAGCAGCTTGGCTGGAGGGGTAGAGACCCAGTACTTC. The variable domain in full, completed from reference TRBV5-1 and TRBJ2-5, reads KAGVTQTPRYLIKTRGQQVTLSCSPISGHRSVSWYQQTPGQGLQFLFEYFSETQRNKGNFPGRFSGRQFSNSRSEMNVSTLELGDSALYLCASSLAGGVETQYFGPGTRLLVL.

The V call is TRBV27, the J call TRBJ2-3; TRBD2 matches at 7 bases. The germline V gene has CDR1 MNHEY and CDR2 SMNVEV (reference sequence). Trimming cost V 4 bases and J 6 bases; bases outside gene matches: 13. The length of the CDR3 is 16 residues. The CDR3 DNA reads TGTGCCAGCAGTTCCTGGGACTACCTCGAGCAGGATACGCAGTATTTT. It encodes CASSSWDYLEQDTQYF.

This chain uses TRBV6-5 with TRBJ1-1; no reliable D call. The CDR3 sequence is 12 residues long. Trimming took off 7 bases at V and 1 base at J, with 7 bases between the two ends. Per the germline V gene, CDR1 is MNHEY and CDR2 is SVGAGI. This CDR3 reads CASKQQNTEAFF. DNA of the CDR3: TGTGCCAGCAAACAGCAGAACACTGAAGCTTTCTTT.

This clone was picked up a small number of times. The rearrangement uses TRBV5-8 and TRBJ2-2, with TRBD2 identical over 9 bases. Germline V gene data show CDR1 as SGHTS and CDR2 as YDEGEE. This CDR3 contains 16 residues. V trimming: 3 bases; J trimming: 1 base; junction bases outside the gene matches: 4. As DNA, the CDR3 is TGTGCCAGCAGCTCGCTTAGCGGGGGGAACACCGGGGAGCTGTTTTTT. Translated: CASSSLSGGNTGELFF. Drawing the rest from reference TRBV5-8 and TRBJ2-2, the complete variable domain is EAGVTQSPTHLIKTRGQQATLRCSPISGHTSVYWYQQALGLGLQFLLWYDEGEERNRGNFPPRFSGRQFPNYSSELNVNALELEDSALYLCASSSLSGGNTGELFFGEGSRLTVL.

V and J are TRBV4-2 and TRBJ2-3; TRBD2 matches at 8 bases. Germline assignment: CDR1 LGHNA and CDR2 YNFKEQ. The V segment lost 4 bases and the J segment 0 bases; nucleotides outside the gene matches: 15. There are 19 residues in the CDR3. Here the CDR3 DNA reads TGTGCCAGCAGCCCCCTGAGGGTACTAGCGGATACTAGCACAGATACGCAGTATTTT. This translates into CASSPLRVLADTSTDTQYF.

This chain links TRBV7-9 with TRBJ1-2; 9 nucleotides agree with TRBD1. CDR3 length: 13 amino acids. From germline, CDR1 is SEHNR and CDR2 FQNEAQ (reference sequence). Unmatched junction bases numbered 4, after V lost 5 bases and J lost 6 bases. Written as DNA, the CDR3 is TGTGCCAGCAGCACCTGGACAGGGGATGGCTACACCTTC. Its translation: CASSTWTGDGYTF.

The V call is TRBV6-5, the J call TRBJ2-2; TRBD1 is a possible D gene (5 bases). This CDR3 has 16 amino acids. From germline, CDR1 is MNHEY and CDR2 SVGAGI. V was shortened by 2 bases and J by 4 bases, with 14 bases between the two germline ends. The CDR3 protein is CASSYDQGPGTGELFF. The CDR3 bases are TGTGCCAGCAGTTACGACCAGGGCCCCGGCACCGGGGAGCTGTTTTTT.

In its sample, this clone was seen many times. This chain links TRBV20-1 with TRBJ2-7, with D maybe TRBD1 (5 bases). Between the trimmed V and J ends, which lost 3 bases and 5 bases, there was a span of 8 bases. The germline V gene encodes CDR1 DFQATT and CDR2 SNEGSKA (reference sequence). CDR3 size: 11 residues. The CDR3 region has the DNA TGCAGTGCTAGTAAAGGGGACGAGCAGTACTTC. Translation: CSASKGDEQYF.

V gene TRBV3-1 (or the pseudogene TRBV3-2) combines with J gene TRBJ2-1; D is perhaps TRBD2 (5 bases). Germline V lookup: CDR1 LGHDT, CDR2 YNNKEL (reference sequence). Trimming removed 4 bases at V and 5 bases at J, with 24 bases between. The CDR3 loop spans 18 amino acids. The CDR3 coding sequence is TGTGCCAGCAGCCCCTCTCCGGGGTCCGACCTATCCCACAATGAGCAGTTCTTC. Translating it yields CASSPSPGSDLSHNEQFF.

J is TRBJ2-5 and V is TRBV7-9, with 10 bases that match TRBD2. The CDR3 has 15 residues. V lost 2 bases to trimming and J lost 5 bases; unmatched junction nucleotides: 5. Germline V CDR1 and CDR2: SEHNR, FQNEAQ (reference sequence). CDR3 bases: TGTGCCAGCAGCTTACTAGCGGGGGCCCGGGAGACCCAGTACTTC. It yields the protein CASSLLAGARETQYF.

The chain has TRBV7-2 and TRBJ1-5, with 8 bases lining up with TRBD1. The CDR3 spans 15 residues. V trimming: 1 base; J trimming: 3 bases; junction bases outside the gene matches: 2. Per germline, CDR1 SGHTA and CDR2 FQGNSA. CDR3 residues: CASSLGTGNNQPQHF. In nucleotides, the CDR3 is TGTGCCAGCAGCTTAGGGACAGGGAACAATCAGCCCCAGCATTTT.

The V and J genes are TRBV19 and TRBJ1-1, with a tentative D call TRBD1 (5 bases). V was trimmed by 4 bases and J by 4 bases, leaving 10 bases between them. CDR3 length equals 13 residues. Germline V lookup: CDR1 LNHDA, CDR2 SQIVND (reference sequence). CDR3 residues: CASSRAGLTEAFF. Here the CDR3 DNA reads TGTGCCAGTAGTAGAGCGGGGCTCACTGAAGCTTTCTTT. The full variable domain, with the rest looked up from reference TRBV19 and TRBJ1-1, is DGGITQSPKYLFRKEGQNVTLSCEQNLNHDAMYWYRQDPGQGLRLIYYSQIVNDFQKGDIAEGYSVSREKKESFPLTVTSAQKNPTAFYLCASSRAGLTEAFFGQGTRLTVV.

The chain employs TRBV4-1 and TRBJ1-4, with 10 bases fitting TRBD1. There are 15 residues in the CDR3. Trimming removed 2 bases from V and 7 bases from J; junction bases left unmatched: 4. The germline gives CDR1 MGHRA, CDR2 YSYEKL. Here the CDR3 reads CASSQKTGGREKLFF. The CDR3 DNA is TGCGCCAGCAGCCAAAAGACAGGGGGCCGTGAAAAACTGTTTTTT.

As DNA, the CDR3 is TGTGCCAGCAGCCAAGGGACTAGCACAGATACGCAGTATTTT. It is translated as CASSQGTSTDTQYF. This chain links TRBV4-2 with TRBJ2-3, with D tentatively TRBD2 (5 bases). The CDR3 sequence is 14 residues long. Per germline, CDR1 LGHNA and CDR2 YNFKEQ. Trimming stripped 1 base from V and 0 bases from J, with 5 bases between.

This rearrangement joins TRBV10-3 to TRBJ1-1; tentative D call: TRBD1 (5 bases). Trimming cost V 4 bases and J 0 bases, with 9 bases left between them. In germline, CDR1 is ENHRY, CDR2 SYGVKD. The CDR3 is 14 residues long. In DNA, the CDR3 is TGTGCCATCAGTGTCGGACAATTGAACACTGAAGCTTTCTTT. Amino acid sequence: CAISVGQLNTEAFF.

The rearrangement joins TRBV4-2 to TRBJ2-7; perhaps TRBD1 as D (6 bases). Trimming left V 4 bases short and J 2 bases short, with 15 bases between. Per the germline V gene, CDR1 is LGHNA and CDR2 is YNFKEQ. The length of the CDR3 is 15 residues. As DNA, the CDR3 is TGTGCCAGCAGCCCCCTGACAGGTACTCCCTACGAGCAGTACTTC. Encoded protein: CASSPLTGTPYEQYF.

The chain combines TRBV30 with TRBJ2-1, with D maybe TRBD2 (6 bases). Trimming cost V 4 bases and J 5 bases, with 24 bases left between them. The CDR3 contains 17 residues. Germline assignment: CDR1 GTSNPN and CDR2 SVGIG (reference sequence). The CDR3 here is CAWIPMEGLARNNEQFF. The DNA of the CDR3 is TGTGCCTGGATTCCGATGGAGGGGCTAGCCAGAAACAATGAGCAGTTCTTC.

CDR3 DNA sequence: TGCGCCAGCAGCCAAACAGGGGTGGGGTCACCCCTCCACTTT. It encodes CASSQTGVGSPLHF. The J gene is TRBJ1-6, the V gene TRBV4-3, with 7 bases that match TRBD1. The J segment lost 10 bases and the V segment lost 2 bases, leaving 5 bases of the junction unmatched. CDR1 is LGHNA and CDR2 is YSLEER in the germline V gene. This CDR3 is 14 amino acids long.

The count of this clone is one. The chain is built from TRBV24-1 and TRBJ2-2, with a possible D match to TRBD2 (6 bases). This CDR3 is built from 17 residues. The V gene lost 4 bases and the J gene lost 2 bases, with 16 bases spanning the gap. Germline V gives CDR1 KGHDR, CDR2 SFDVKD. In nucleotides, the CDR3 is TGTGCCACCAGTGACGGACCCCCTGGACTAAACACCGGGGAGCTGTTTTTT. It encodes CATSDGPPGLNTGELFF.

The CDR3 spells CATSDRGTGGLDTQYF. In nucleotides, the CDR3 is TGTGCCACCAGTGACCGCGGGACAGGGGGGTTAGATACGCAGTATTTT. This chain joins TRBV24-1 and TRBJ2-3; 11 bases line up with TRBD1. V was clipped by 4 bases and J by 5 bases; unmatched bases: 7. CDR1 KGHDR and CDR2 SFDVKD come from the germline V gene. The CDR3 covers 16 residues.

This clone was recorded only once. V gene TRBV28 combines with J gene TRBJ1-1; TRBD1 matches at 9 bases. CDR3 length equals 13 residues. Germline trimming cut 10 bases from V and 12 bases from J; bases unmatched to any gene: 15. Looked up from germline, CDR1 is MDHEN and CDR2 is SYDVKM. The CDR3 sequence is CATLTGGADKTFF. DNA of the CDR3: TGTGCCACTCTCACAGGGGGCGCGGATAAAACTTTCTTT.

The chain recombines TRBV2 with TRBJ2-5; 9 bases are shared with TRBD1. Germline CDR1 is SNHLY and CDR2 is FYNNEI. The trim removed 4 bases at V and 5 bases at J, leaving 8 bases unmatched. The CDR3 is made up of 15 amino acids. CDR3 protein: CASSVFGQGMETQYF. In DNA, the CDR3 is TGTGCCAGCAGTGTTTTCGGACAGGGGATGGAGACCCAGTACTTC.

This clone was recorded only once. V gene TRBV18 combines with J gene TRBJ2-3; tentatively, D is TRBD1 (5 bases). V lost 8 bases and J lost 2, with 11 bases in between. The germline V gene has CDR1 KGHSH and CDR2 LQKENI. The CDR3 runs 13 residues. The CDR3 sequence is CASQGSPTDTQYF. CDR3 nucleotide sequence: TGTGCCAGCCAGGGTTCGCCCACAGATACGCAGTATTTT.

The V call is TRBV19, the J call TRBJ2-1; 14 bases are a match to TRBD2. This CDR3 has 17 amino acids. Unmatched junction bases numbered 14, after V lost 9 bases and J lost 7 bases. The germline V gene encodes CDR1 LNHDA and CDR2 SQIVND (reference sequence). CDR3: CASANVPGLAGVNEQFF. The CDR3 DNA is TGTGCCAGCGCGAATGTGCCGGGACTAGCGGGAGTGAATGAGCAGTTCTTC.

This clone was recorded once. This chain joins TRBV27 and TRBJ2-7; 7 positions agree with TRBD1. With V trimmed by 7 bases and J by 3 bases, 18 bases remained unmatched. Germline values: CDR1 MNHEY, CDR2 SMNVEV (reference sequence). This CDR3 comprises 17 residues. This chain's CDR3 is CASKARGLSSSLYEQYF. CDR3 DNA: TGTGCCAGCAAGGCCAGGGGGTTATCAAGTTCCCTCTACGAGCAGTACTTC.